Each of the 21 T cell receptor beta chains below was sequenced from the same sample in a study of blood T cell repertoires in COVID-19. Produced via immunoSEQ multiplex PCR; TCRdb's table is partial and in-frame only. The sample contains hundreds of thousands of clones, more than 80% of which appear only once. The sequencing input was PBMCs or T cells enriched from blood (not recorded which). These receptors all stem from a man aged 50 to 60 who had been exposed to COVID-19.

This chain links TRBV7-2 with TRBJ2-5; no clear D gene. Per the germline V gene, CDR1 is SGHTA and CDR2 is FQGNSA. The CDR3 loop spans 15 amino acids. Trimming removed 5 bases from V and 4 bases from J, with 17 bases in between. The DNA for the CDR3 is TGTGCCAGCAGCCGCGGCCTTCTGTTTCGAGAGACCCAGTACTTC. Its translation: CASSRGLLFRETQYF.

This chain links TRBV5-1 with TRBJ1-1, with 9 nucleotides matching TRBD1. The CDR3 runs 15 residues. CDR1 and CDR2 (germline): SGHRS, YFSETQ. Germline trimming cut 4 bases from V and 1 base from J; bases unmatched to any gene: 5. The CDR3 loop is CASSEWTGANTEAFF. The CDR3 coding sequence is TGCGCCAGCAGCGAGTGGACAGGGGCGAACACTGAAGCTTTCTTT.

V usage is TRBV2 and J usage is TRBJ1-1; D is uncertain. V was clipped by 3 bases and J by 4 bases, with 9 bases between them. The CDR3 covers 13 residues. In germline, CDR1 is SNHLY, CDR2 FYNNEI. CDR3 bases: TGTGCCAGCAGTGAGGAGGGTCGCACTGAAGCTTTCTTT. Its translation is CASSEEGRTEAFF. The full variable domain, rest sourced from reference TRBV2 and TRBJ1-1, is EPEVTQTPSHQVTQMGQEVILRCVPISNHLYFYWYRQILGQKVEFLVSFYNNEISEKSEIFDDQFSVERPDGSNFTLKIRSTKLEDSAMYFCASSEEGRTEAFFGQGTRLTVV.

The CDR3 here is CASSVSSEIYNEQFF. The DNA for the CDR3 is TGTGCCAGCAGCGTAAGCAGCGAAATTTACAATGAGCAGTTCTTC. The chain links TRBV9 to TRBJ2-1, with no clear D. Trimming stripped 1 base from V and 4 bases from J, with 12 bases between. CDR1 is SGDLS, CDR2 YYNGEE, per germline. CDR3 length equals 15 residues. The full variable domain, with the rest looked up from reference TRBV9 and TRBJ2-1, is DSGVTQTPKHLITATGQRVTLRCSPRSGDLSVYWYQQSLDQGLQFLIQYYNGEERAKGNILERFSAQQFPDLHSELNLSSLELGDSALYFCASSVSSEIYNEQFFGPGTRLTVL.

This chain links TRBV18 with TRBJ2-5; no firm D call. This CDR3 spans 14 amino acids. From germline, CDR1 is KGHSH and CDR2 LQKENI. V lost 2 bases, J lost 3 bases, and 10 bases lay in between. CDR3 sequence: CASSPMGNEETQYF. The CDR3, as DNA: TGTGCCAGCTCACCAATGGGCAATGAAGAGACCCAGTACTTC.

V usage is TRBV28 and J usage is TRBJ2-1; perhaps TRBD1 as D (5 bases). CDR1 MDHEN and CDR2 SYDVKM come from the germline V gene. Trimming left V 7 bases short and J 8 bases short, with 12 bases between. The CDR3 covers 12 residues. The CDR3 nucleotides are TGTGCCAGCACTCAGGGTTTCCATGAGCAGTTCTTC. Translated: CASTQGFHEQFF.

The chain uses TRBV12-5 and TRBJ1-5; 7 bases fit TRBD1. There are 15 residues in the CDR3. V lost 9 bases to trimming and J lost 2 bases; unmatched junction nucleotides: 10. CDR1 and CDR2 (germline): LGHNT, FRNRAP. The CDR3 DNA is TGTGCTAGCTGCACCGGGACAGCCCGCAATCAGCCCCAGCATTTT. This codes for CASCTGTARNQPQHF.

DNA of the CDR3: TGCGCCAGCAGCTTGAACGACAACTCTGGAAACACCATATATTTT. Translating gives CASSLNDNSGNTIYF. The genes are TRBV5-1 and TRBJ1-3; D is unresolved. Germline CDR1 and CDR2: SGHRS and YFSETQ. V lost 1 base and J lost 0, with 8 bases in between. This CDR3 comprises 15 residues.

This chain links TRBV6-5 with TRBJ1-2; maybe TRBD1 (5 bases). Germline V gene lookup returns CDR1 MNHEY and CDR2 SVGAGI. The CDR3 loop spans 16 amino acids. With 1 base removed from V and 2 bases from J, the gap between germline ends came to 14 bases. CDR3 amino acids: CASSYFNDRQNYGYTF. The CDR3 DNA sequence: TGTGCCAGCAGTTACTTCAACGACCGACAGAACTATGGCTACACCTTC.

V usage is TRBV7-9 and J usage is TRBJ2-1, with D possibly being TRBD2 (6 bases). Germline V gene data show CDR1 as SEHNR and CDR2 as FQNEAQ (reference sequence). Between the trimmed V and J ends, which lost 5 bases and 5 bases, there was a span of 16 bases. CDR3 size: 15 residues. CDR3 nucleotides: TGTGCCAGCAGCCCATGGCGGGGAGGACACAATGAGCAGTTCTTC. The encoded protein is CASSPWRGGHNEQFF.

The rearrangement links TRBV19 to TRBJ1-2; 7 nucleotides agree with TRBD1. V trimming: 6 bases; J trimming: 3 bases; junction bases outside the gene matches: 7. The CDR3 is 14 amino acids. Germline V gene lookup returns CDR1 LNHDA and CDR2 SQIVND (reference sequence). CDR3 sequence: CASRKTGSDYGYTF. CDR3 sequence (DNA): TGTGCCAGTAGAAAGACAGGGTCGGACTATGGCTACACCTTC.

This sequence joins TRBV28 and TRBJ1-5; TRBD1 aligns across 8 bases. Germline-derived CDR1 and CDR2 are MDHEN and SYDVKM. This CDR3 is 17 amino acids long. Losses at the gene ends were 5 bases for V and 4 bases for J; bases not matched to a gene: 13. The chain's CDR3 is CASSNRGFGQGNQPQHF. For the CDR3, the DNA is TGTGCCAGCAGTAACCGAGGGTTTGGACAGGGAAATCAGCCCCAGCATTTT. Based on the CDR3 plus reference TRBV28 and TRBJ1-5, the full variable domain is DVKVTQSSRYLVKRTGEKVFLECVQDMDHENMFWYRQDPGLGLRLIYFSYDVKMKEKGDIPEGYSVSREKKERFSLILESASTNQTSMYLCASSNRGFGQGNQPQHFGDGTRLSIL.

CDR3 region: CASSPTGERGYTF. CDR3 sequence (DNA): TGTGCCAGCTCACCAACAGGGGAGCGGGGCTACACCTTC. V usage is TRBV18 and J usage is TRBJ1-2, with TRBD1 identical over 7 bases. J was trimmed by 8 bases and V by 2 bases; bases with no gene match: 5. This CDR3 has 13 residues. CDR1 and CDR2 from the germline V gene are KGHSH and LQKENI.

The rearrangement uses TRBV6-1 and TRBJ1-1; maybe TRBD1 (6 bases). V gave up 3 bases and J gave up 0 bases, with 11 bases separating them. The CDR3 is made up of 15 amino acids. Per the germline V gene, CDR1 is MNHNS and CDR2 is SASEGT. CDR3 bases: TGTGCCAGCAGTGATTCCGGGACATTGAACACTGAAGCTTTCTTT. Protein sequence: CASSDSGTLNTEAFF.

The chain has TRBV5-4 and TRBJ1-2; D call uncertain. V was shortened by 5 bases and J by 6 bases, with 14 bases between the two germline ends. The CDR3 spans 13 residues. Germline-derived CDR1 and CDR2 are SGHNT and YYREEE (reference sequence). This CDR3 reads CASSKRGLDGYTF. The CDR3, as DNA: TGTGCCAGCAGTAAGCGCGGTTTGGATGGCTACACCTTC.

The rearrangement joins TRBV18 to TRBJ2-7; 7 bases align to TRBD1. J gave up 3 bases and V 1 base, and 3 bases lay outside the gene matches. This CDR3 is built from 14 residues. In germline, CDR1 is KGHSH, CDR2 LQKENI. The CDR3, as DNA: TGTGCCAGCTCACCACTGCGACAGGGCTACGAGCAGTACTTC. Protein: CASSPLRQGYEQYF.

This chain joins TRBV5-1 and TRBJ1-1; tentatively, D is TRBD1 (6 bases). Trimming removed 0 bases at V and 7 bases at J, with 16 bases between. The CDR3 sequence is 15 residues long. Germline lookup yields CDR1 SGHRS and CDR2 YFSETQ. The CDR3 nucleotides are TGCGCCAGCAGCTTGGGGGGGTCGGACAGATATGAAGCTTTCTTT. This sequence encodes CASSLGGSDRYEAFF.

The genes are TRBV5-1 and TRBJ1-1, with 9 positions matching TRBD1. The germline CDR1 and CDR2 sequences are SGHRS and YFSETQ. With 4 bases clipped from V and 1 base from J, the junction kept 5 bases outside the gene matches. The CDR3 covers 15 residues. CDR3 in amino acids: CASSVTGGGNTEAFF. The CDR3 coding sequence is TGCGCCAGCAGCGTTACAGGGGGCGGGAACACTGAAGCTTTCTTT.

This clone has a single count. This chain links TRBV11-2 with TRBJ1-2, with a tentative D call TRBD1 (5 bases). Trimming left V 3 bases short and J 5 bases short, with 10 bases between. There are 13 residues in the CDR3. The V gene's germline CDR1 is SGHAT and CDR2 FQNNGV. The CDR3 spells CASSFRVGYGYTF. In DNA form, the CDR3 reads TGTGCCAGCAGCTTCAGGGTAGGGTATGGCTACACCTTC.

The CDR3 sequence is CASSFGTGEGPQHF. In nucleotides, the CDR3 is TGTGCCAGTAGTTTCGGGACAGGGGAAGGTCCCCAGCATTTT. V is TRBV19 and J is TRBJ1-5; 10 bases map to TRBD1. The CDR3 consists of 14 residues. The germline V gene has CDR1 LNHDA and CDR2 SQIVND (reference sequence). V lost 5 bases, J lost 10 bases, and 8 bases stayed unmatched.

The chain is built from TRBV7-3 and TRBJ1-2; 9 positions agree with TRBD1. After removal of 1 base from V and 6 bases from J, the junction contained 3 bases not matched to a gene. This CDR3 spans 14 amino acids. The germline V gene has CDR1 SGHTA and CDR2 FQGTGA. The CDR3 spells CASSLNRGQDGYTF. The CDR3 bases are TGTGCCAGCAGCTTAAACAGGGGGCAAGATGGCTACACCTTC.